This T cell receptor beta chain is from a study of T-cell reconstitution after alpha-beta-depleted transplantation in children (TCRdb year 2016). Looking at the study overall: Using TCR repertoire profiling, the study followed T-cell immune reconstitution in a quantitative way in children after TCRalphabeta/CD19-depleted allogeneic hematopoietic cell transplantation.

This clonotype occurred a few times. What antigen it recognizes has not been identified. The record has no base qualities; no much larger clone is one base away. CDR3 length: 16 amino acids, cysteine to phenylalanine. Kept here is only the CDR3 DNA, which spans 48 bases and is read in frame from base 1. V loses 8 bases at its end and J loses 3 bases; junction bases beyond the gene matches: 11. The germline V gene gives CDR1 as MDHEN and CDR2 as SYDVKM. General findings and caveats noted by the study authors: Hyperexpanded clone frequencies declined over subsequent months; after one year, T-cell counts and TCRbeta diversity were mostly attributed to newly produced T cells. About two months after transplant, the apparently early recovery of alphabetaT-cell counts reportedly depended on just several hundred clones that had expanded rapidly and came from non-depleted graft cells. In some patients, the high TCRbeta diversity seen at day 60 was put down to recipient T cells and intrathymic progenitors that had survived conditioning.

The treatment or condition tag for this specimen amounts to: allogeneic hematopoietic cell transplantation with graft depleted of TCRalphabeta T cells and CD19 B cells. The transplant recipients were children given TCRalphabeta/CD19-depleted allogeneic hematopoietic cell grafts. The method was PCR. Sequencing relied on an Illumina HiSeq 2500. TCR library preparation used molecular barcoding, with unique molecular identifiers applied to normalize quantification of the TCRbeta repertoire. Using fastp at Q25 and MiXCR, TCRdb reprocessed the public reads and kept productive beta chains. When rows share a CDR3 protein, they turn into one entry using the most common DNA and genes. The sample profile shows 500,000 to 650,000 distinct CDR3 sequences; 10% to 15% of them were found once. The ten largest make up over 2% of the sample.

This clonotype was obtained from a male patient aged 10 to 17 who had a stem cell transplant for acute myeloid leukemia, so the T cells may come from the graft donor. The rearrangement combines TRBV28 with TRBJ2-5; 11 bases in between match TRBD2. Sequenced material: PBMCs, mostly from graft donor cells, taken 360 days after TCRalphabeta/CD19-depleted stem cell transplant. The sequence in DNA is TGTGCCAGCTCTCGCTCCCCGGGACTAGCGGAAGAGACCCAGTACTTC. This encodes CASSRSPGLAEETQYF.